A few counts support the clone carrying this T cell receptor beta chain. Germline V gives CDR1 SGHAT, CDR2 FQNNGV. V shed 5 bases and J shed 3 bases, with 11 bases lying between them. This CDR3 has 13 residues. With a J-beta primer mix and a sample-barcoded 5' primer, a second PCR ran roughly 7 to 11 cycles. TCRdb used MiXCR to reprocess the 5' RACE reads, holding one entry per CDR3 protein. The table has more than 650,000 distinct CDR3 sequences, 20% to 30% seen once. These data come from a study of blood T cells in healthy people across ages. Separately, the same data were catalogued under a study of T cells of mothers and their children.

The sample consisted of blood. The chain joins TRBV11-2 to TRBJ2-7; possibly TRBD1 for D (6 bases). The source is a boy younger than 18 in good health. CDR3 amino acids: CASSRGQNYEQYF. CDR3 sequence (DNA): TGTGCCAGCAGCCGCGGACAGAACTACGAGCAGTACTTC.